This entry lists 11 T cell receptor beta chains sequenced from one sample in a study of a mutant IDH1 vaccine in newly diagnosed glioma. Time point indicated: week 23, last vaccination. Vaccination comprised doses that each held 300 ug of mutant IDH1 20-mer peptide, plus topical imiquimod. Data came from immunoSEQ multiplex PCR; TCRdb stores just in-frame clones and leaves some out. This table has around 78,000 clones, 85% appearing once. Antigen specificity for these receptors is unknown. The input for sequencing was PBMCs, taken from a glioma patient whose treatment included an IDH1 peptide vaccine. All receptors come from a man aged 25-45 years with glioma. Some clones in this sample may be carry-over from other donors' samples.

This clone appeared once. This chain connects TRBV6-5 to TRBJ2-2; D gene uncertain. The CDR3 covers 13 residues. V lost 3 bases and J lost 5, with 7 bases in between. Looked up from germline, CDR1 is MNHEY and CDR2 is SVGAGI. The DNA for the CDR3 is TGTGCCAGCAGTTATGTCCGAACCGGGGAGCTGTTTTTT. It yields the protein CASSYVRTGELFF.

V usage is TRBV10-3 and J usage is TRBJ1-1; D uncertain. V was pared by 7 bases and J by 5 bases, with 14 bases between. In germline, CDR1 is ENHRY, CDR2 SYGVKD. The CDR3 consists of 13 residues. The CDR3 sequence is CAITFGEHTEAFF. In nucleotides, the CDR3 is TGTGCCATCACTTTTGGAGAGCATACTGAAGCTTTCTTT.

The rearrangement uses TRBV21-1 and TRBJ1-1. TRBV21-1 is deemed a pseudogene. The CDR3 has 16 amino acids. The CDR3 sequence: CASSTEQGRGNTEAFF. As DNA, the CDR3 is TGTGCCAGCAGCACCGAACAGGGGAGGGGGAACACTGAAGCTTTCTTT.

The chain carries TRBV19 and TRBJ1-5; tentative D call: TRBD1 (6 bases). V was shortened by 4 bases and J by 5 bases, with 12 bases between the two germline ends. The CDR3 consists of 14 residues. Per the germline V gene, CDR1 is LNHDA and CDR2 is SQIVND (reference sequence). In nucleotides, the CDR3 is TGTGCCAGTAGTAAGGACAGAGTAGATCAGCCCCAGCATTTT. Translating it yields CASSKDRVDQPQHF.

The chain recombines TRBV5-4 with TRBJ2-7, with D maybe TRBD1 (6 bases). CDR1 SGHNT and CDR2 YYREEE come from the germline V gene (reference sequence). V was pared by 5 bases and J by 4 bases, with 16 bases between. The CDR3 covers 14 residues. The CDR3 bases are TGTGCCAGCAGTTCCGAGGTGGGGGCTTACGAGCAGTACTTC. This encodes CASSSEVGAYEQYF.

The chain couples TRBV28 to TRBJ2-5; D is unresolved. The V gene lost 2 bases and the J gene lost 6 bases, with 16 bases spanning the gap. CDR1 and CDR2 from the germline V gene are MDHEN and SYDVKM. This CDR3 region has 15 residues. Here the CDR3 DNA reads TGTGCCAGCAGTTTAATCCGGAGTTTGAGCCAGACCCAGTACTTC. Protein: CASSLIRSLSQTQYF.

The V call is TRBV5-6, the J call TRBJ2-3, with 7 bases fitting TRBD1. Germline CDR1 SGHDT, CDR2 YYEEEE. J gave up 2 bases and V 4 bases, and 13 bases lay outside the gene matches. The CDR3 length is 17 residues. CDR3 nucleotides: TGTGCCAGCAGCGAGGGACAGCCGTTTTTTCTCACAGATACGCAGTATTTT. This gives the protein CASSEGQPFFLTDTQYF.

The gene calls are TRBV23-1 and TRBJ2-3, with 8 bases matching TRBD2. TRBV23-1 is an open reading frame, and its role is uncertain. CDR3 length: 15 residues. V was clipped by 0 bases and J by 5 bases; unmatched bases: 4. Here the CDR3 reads CASSQSGAGGDTQYF. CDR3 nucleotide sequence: TGCGCCAGCAGTCAATCGGGGGCGGGAGGAGATACGCAGTATTTT.

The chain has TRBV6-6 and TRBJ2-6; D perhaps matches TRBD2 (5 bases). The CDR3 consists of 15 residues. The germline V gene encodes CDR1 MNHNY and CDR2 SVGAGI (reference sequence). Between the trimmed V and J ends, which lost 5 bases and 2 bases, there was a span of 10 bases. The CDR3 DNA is TGTGCCAGCAGTGACCGGGAACCTGGGGCCAACGTCCTGACTTTC. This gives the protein CASSDREPGANVLTF.

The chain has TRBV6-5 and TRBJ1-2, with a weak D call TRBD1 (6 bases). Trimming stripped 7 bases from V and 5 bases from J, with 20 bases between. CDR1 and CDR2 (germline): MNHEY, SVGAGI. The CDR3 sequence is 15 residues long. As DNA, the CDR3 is TGTGCCAGCAACCCCCGGGCGGACAGAACTTATGGCTACACCTTC. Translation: CASNPRADRTYGYTF.

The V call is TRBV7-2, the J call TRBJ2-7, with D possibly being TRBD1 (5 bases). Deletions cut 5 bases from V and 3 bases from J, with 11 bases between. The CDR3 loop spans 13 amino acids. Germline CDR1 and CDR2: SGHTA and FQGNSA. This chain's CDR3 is CASSMGQDYEQYF. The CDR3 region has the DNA TGTGCCAGCAGCATGGGGCAGGACTACGAGCAGTACTTC.